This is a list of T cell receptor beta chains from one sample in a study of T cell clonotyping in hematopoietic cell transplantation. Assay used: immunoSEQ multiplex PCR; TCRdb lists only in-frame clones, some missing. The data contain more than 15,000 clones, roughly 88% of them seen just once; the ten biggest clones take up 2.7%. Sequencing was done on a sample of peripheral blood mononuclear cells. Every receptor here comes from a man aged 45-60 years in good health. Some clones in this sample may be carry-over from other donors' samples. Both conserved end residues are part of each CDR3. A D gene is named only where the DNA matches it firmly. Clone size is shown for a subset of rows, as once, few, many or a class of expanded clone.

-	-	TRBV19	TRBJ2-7	CASSSGQNEQYF	TGTGCCAGTAGTTCCGGACAGAACGAGCAGTACTTC
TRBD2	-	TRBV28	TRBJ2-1	CASRPGGHAYNEQFF	TGTGCCAGCAGGCCGGGGGGGCATGCCTACAATGAGCAGTTCTTC
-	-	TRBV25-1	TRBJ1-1	CASSDLGGTEAFF	TGTGCCAGCAGTGACTTAGGGGGCACTGAAGCTTTCTTT
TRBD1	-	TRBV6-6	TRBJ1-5	CASRGTGQEPQHF	TGTGCCAGCAGGGGGACAGGGCAAGAGCCCCAGCATTTT
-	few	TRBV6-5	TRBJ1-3	CASSYSPGGGNTIYF	TGTGCCAGCAGTTACTCCCCGGGCGGAGGAAACACCATATATTTT
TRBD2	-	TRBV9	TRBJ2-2	CASSVSGGVGTGELFF	TGTGCCAGCAGCGTTAGCGGGGGGGTGGGCACCGGGGAGCTGTTTTTT
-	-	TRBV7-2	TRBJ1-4	CASSLNREPNEKLFF	TGTGCCAGCAGCTTAAACAGGGAGCCTAATGAAAAACTGTTTTTT
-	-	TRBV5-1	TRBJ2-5	CASSLALAAEPQETQYF	TGCGCCAGCAGCTTGGCACTGGCAGCGGAGCCTCAAGAGACCCAGTACTTC
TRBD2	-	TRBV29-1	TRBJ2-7	CSVTGLAGGPTYEQYF	TGCAGCGTCACGGGACTAGCGGGGGGCCCTACCTACGAGCAGTACTTC
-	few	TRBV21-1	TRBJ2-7	CASSTGFYEQYF	TGTGCCAGCAGCACAGGGTTTTACGAGCAGTACTTC
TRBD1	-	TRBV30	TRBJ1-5	CAWSVQGGQPQHF	TGTGCCTGGAGTGTACAGGGGGGTCAGCCCCAGCATTTT
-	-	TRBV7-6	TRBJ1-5	CASSARVDQPQHF	TGTGCCAGCAGCGCCAGGGTCGATCAGCCCCAGCATTTT
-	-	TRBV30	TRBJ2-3	CAWTGVTTDTQYF	TGTGCCTGGACAGGGGTTACAACAGATACGCAGTATTTT
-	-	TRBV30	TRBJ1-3	CAWRAGVSGNTIYF	TGTGCCTGGAGAGCAGGGGTCTCTGGAAACACCATATATTTT
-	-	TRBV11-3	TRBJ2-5	CASSPGRAVQETQYF	TGTGCCAGCAGCCCGGGTCGAGCAGTACAAGAGACCCAGTACTTC
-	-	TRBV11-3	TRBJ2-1	CASSPTGSSYNEQFF	TGTGCCAGCAGCCCGACTGGGAGCTCCTACAATGAGCAGTTCTTC
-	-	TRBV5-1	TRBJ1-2	CASSLGVPVTGYGYTF	TGCGCCAGCAGCTTGGGAGTCCCGGTGACAGGTTATGGCTACACCTTC
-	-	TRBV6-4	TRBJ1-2	CASRSGATGGYTF	TGTGCCAGCAGGTCGGGCGCGACAGGCGGCTACACCTTC
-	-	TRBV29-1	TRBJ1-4	CSVGPTGQGVEKLFF	TGCAGCGTGGGACCAACGGGGCAGGGTGTTGAAAAACTGTTTTTT
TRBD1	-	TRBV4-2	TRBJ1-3	CASSLGDRIDHFGNTIYF	TGTGCCAGCAGCTTAGGGGACAGAATAGATCATTTCGGAAACACCATATATTTT
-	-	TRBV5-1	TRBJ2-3	CASSASTVGTDTQYF	TGCGCCAGCAGCGCGAGCACGGTTGGAACAGATACGCAGTATTTT
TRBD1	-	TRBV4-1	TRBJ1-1	CASSQVPDRVLNTEAFF	TGCGCCAGCAGCCAAGTCCCCGACAGGGTCCTGAACACTGAAGCTTTCTTT
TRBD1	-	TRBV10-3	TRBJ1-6	CAISETGGNSPLHF	TGTGCCATCAGTGAGACAGGGGGCAATTCACCCCTCCACTTT
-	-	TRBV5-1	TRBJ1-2	CASSSDVYGYTF	TGCGCCAGCAGCTCGGATGTCTATGGCTACACCTTC
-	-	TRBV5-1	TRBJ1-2	CASSQEGRASDGYTF	TGCGCCAGCAGCCAGGAGGGCAGGGCCTCTGATGGCTACACCTTC
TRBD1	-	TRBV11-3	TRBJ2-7	CASSSRTGLYEQYF	TGTGCCAGCAGCTCCCGGACAGGGCTCTACGAGCAGTACTTC
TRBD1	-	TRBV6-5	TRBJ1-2	CASSSQGADYGYTF	TGTGCCAGCAGTTCACAGGGGGCCGACTATGGCTACACCTTC
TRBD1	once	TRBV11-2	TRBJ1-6	CASSLDGTGTSPLHF	TGTGCCAGCAGCTTAGATGGGACAGGGACCTCACCCCTCCACTTT
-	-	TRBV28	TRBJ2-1	CASSLWAGGNEQFF	TGTGCCAGCAGTTTATGGGCAGGTGGAAATGAGCAGTTCTTC
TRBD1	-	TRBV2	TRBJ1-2	CASSSFFGTGINGYTF	TGTGCCAGCAGTTCATTCTTCGGGACAGGGATTAATGGCTACACCTTC
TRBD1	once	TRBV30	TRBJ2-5	CAWKQGGGETQYF	TGTGCCTGGAAACAGGGGGGAGGAGAGACCCAGTACTTC
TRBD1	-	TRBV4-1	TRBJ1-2	CASSHPTGGWYGYTF	TGCGCCAGCAGCCACCCGACAGGGGGTTGGTATGGCTACACCTTC
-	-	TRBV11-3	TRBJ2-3	CASRSEGRTDTQYF	TGTGCCAGCAGATCGGAGGGGCGGACAGATACGCAGTATTTT
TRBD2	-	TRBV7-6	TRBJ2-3	CASSSSGTGGDTQYF	TGTGCCAGCAGCTCAAGCGGGACTGGGGGGGATACGCAGTATTTT
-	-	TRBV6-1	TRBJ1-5	CASDSYHSNQPQHF	TGTGCCAGCGACAGCTACCATAGCAATCAGCCCCAGCATTTT
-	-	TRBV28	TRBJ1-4	CASSFGGGSPRQKLFF	TGTGCCAGCAGTTTCGGGGGGGGGAGTCCAAGACAAAAACTGTTTTTT
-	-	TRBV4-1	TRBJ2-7	CASSQAFKEVEQYF	TGCGCCAGCAGCCAAGCCTTTAAAGAAGTGGAGCAGTACTTC
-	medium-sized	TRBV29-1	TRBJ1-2	CSVQQGDYGYTF	TGCAGCGTTCAACAGGGAGACTATGGCTACACCTTC
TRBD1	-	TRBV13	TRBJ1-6	CASRTGGNSPLHF	TGTGCCAGCAGGACAGGGGGAAATTCACCCCTCCACTTT
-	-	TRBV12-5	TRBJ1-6	CASARGGNNSPLHF	TGTGCTAGTGCCAGGGGCGGTAATAATTCACCCCTCCACTTT